This T cell receptor beta chain was sequenced during a study of blood T cell repertoires in COVID-19. At the level of the study: Specimens from acute and convalescent COVID-19 originated in the United States, Italy and Spain. In each case, the material was cDNA or gDNA derived from T cells, B-cell-depleted T cells, or PBMCs.

Germline assignment: CDR1 SQVTM and CDR2 ANQGSEA. Trimming took off 0 bases at V and 4 bases at J, with 11 bases between the two ends. CDR3 length: 14 amino acids. Original methodology: Nucleated cell counts were estimated from reference gene primer amplification. TCRdb's copy holds only in-frame clones and misses some; the assay was immunoSEQ multiplex PCR. The V and J calls and clone size come from that table; D and trimming were worked out from the DNA. The profile shows about 200,000 clones, 88% of them singletons. The sample comprised peripheral blood. The chain combines TRBV29-1 with TRBJ2-3; D is ambiguous. This receptor was identified in a man aged 35 to 55 with active or convalescent COVID-19. CDR3 sequence reads: CSVEEGLRSDTQYF. The DNA for the CDR3 is TGCAGCGTTGAAGAAGGTCTCAGGTCAGATACGCAGTATTTT.